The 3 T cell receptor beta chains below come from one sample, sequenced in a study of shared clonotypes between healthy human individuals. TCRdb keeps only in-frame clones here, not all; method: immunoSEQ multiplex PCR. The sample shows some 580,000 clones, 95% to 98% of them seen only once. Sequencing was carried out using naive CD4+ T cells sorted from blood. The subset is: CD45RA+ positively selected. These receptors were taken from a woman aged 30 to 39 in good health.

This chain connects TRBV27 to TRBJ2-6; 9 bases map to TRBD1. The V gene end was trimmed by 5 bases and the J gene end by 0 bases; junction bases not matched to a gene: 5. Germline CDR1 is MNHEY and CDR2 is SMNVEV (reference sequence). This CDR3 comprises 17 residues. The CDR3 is CASSLRTGASGANVLTF. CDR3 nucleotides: TGTGCCAGCAGTCTCCGGACAGGGGCCTCTGGGGCCAACGTCCTGACTTTC.

The chain's CDR3 is CASSLGGSPTGELFF. CDR3 in DNA: TGTGCCAGCAGTTTGGGAGGGTCGCCCACCGGGGAGCTGTTTTTT. V and J are TRBV28 and TRBJ2-2; 7 positions match TRBD2. Germline CDR1 and CDR2: MDHEN and SYDVKM. V lost 3 bases, J lost 4 bases, and 5 bases stayed unmatched. This CDR3 is 15 amino acids long. Complete variable domain (other parts from reference TRBV28 and TRBJ2-2): DVKVTQSSRYLVKRTGEKVFLECVQDMDHENMFWYRQDPGLGLRLIYFSYDVKMKEKGDIPEGYSVSREKKERFSLILESASTNQTSMYLCASSLGGSPTGELFFGEGSRLTVL.

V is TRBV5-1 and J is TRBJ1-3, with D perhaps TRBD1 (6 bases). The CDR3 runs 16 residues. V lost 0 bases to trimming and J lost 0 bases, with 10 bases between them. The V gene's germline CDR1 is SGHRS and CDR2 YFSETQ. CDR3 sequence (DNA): TGCGCCAGCAGCTTGGCTGGGGACAACTCTGGAAACACCATATATTTT. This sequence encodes CASSLAGDNSGNTIYF.